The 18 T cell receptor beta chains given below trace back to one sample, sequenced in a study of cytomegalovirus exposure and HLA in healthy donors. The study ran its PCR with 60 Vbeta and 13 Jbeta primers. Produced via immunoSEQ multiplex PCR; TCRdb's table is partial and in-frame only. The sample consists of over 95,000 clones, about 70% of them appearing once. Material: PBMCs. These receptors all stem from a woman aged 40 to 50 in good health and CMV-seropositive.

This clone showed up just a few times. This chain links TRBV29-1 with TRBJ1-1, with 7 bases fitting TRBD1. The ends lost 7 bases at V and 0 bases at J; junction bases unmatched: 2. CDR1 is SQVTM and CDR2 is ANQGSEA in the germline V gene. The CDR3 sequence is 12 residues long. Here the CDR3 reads CSAGTVNTEAFF. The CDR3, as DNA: TGCAGCGCCGGGACAGTGAACACTGAAGCTTTCTTT.

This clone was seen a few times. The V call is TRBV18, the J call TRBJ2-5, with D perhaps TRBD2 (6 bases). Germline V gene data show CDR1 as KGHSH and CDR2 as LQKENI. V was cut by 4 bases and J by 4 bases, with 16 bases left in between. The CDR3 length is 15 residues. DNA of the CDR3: TGTGCCAGCTCACTCCGGGCCCGGAGGGGAGAGACCCAGTACTTC. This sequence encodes CASSLRARRGETQYF.

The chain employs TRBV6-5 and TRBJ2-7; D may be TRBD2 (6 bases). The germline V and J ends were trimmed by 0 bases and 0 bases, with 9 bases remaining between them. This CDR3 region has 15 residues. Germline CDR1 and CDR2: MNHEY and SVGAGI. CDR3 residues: CASSYSGGLSYEQYF. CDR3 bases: TGTGCCAGCAGTTACTCGGGGGGACTCTCCTACGAGCAGTACTTC.

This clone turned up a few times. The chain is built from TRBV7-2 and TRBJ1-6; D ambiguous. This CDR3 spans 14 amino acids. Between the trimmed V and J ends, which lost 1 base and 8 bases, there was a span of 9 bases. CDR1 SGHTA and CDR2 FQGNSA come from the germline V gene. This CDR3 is CASSLVAKDSPLHF. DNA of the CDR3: TGTGCCAGCAGCTTAGTAGCCAAGGATTCACCCCTCCACTTT. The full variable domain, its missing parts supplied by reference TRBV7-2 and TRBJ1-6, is GAGVSQSPSNKVTEKGKDVELRCDPISGHTALYWYRQSLGQGLEFLIYFQGNSAPDKSGLPSDRFSAERTGGSVSTLTIQRTQQEDSAVYLCASSLVAKDSPLHFGNGTRLTVT.

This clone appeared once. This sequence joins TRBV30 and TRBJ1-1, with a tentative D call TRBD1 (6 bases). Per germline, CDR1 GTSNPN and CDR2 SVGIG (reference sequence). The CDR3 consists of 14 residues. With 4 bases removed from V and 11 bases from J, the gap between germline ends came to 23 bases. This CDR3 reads CAWTVGTPSMGAFF. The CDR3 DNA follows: TGTGCCTGGACCGTGGGGACACCGTCTATGGGTGCTTTCTTT.

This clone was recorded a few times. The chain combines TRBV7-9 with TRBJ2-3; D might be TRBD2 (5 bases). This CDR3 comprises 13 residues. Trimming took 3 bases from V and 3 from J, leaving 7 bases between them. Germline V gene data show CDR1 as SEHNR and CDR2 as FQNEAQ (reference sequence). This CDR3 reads CASSLRETDTQYF. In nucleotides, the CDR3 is TGTGCCAGCAGCTTGAGGGAAACAGATACGCAGTATTTT. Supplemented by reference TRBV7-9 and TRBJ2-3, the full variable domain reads DTGVSQNPRHKITKRGQNVTFRCDPISEHNRLYWYRQTLGQGPEFLTYFQNEAQLEKSRLLSDRFSAERPKGSFSTLEIQRTEQGDSAMYLCASSLRETDTQYFGPGTRLTVL.

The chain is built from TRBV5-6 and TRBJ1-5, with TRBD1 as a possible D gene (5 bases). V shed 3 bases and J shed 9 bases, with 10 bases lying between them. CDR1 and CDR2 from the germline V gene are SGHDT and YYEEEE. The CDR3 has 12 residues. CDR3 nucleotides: TGTGCCAGCAGCTGGGCTCAGGGGCCCCAGCATTTT. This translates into CASSWAQGPQHF.

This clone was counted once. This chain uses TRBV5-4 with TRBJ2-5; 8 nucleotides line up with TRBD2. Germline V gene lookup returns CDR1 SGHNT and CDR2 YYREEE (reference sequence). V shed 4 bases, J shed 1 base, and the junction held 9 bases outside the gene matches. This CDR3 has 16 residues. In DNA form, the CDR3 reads TGTGCCAGCAGCCGGGGGGGGCGGGGGGCCCAAGAGACCCAGTACTTC. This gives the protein CASSRGGRGAQETQYF.

The CDR3 DNA reads as TGTGCCTCCTCCAGGGATAGCAATCAGCCCCAGCATTTT. Protein: CASSRDSNQPQHF. The chain links TRBV30 to TRBJ1-5, with a tentative D call TRBD1 (5 bases). CDR3 size: 13 residues. With 7 bases removed from V and 0 bases from J, the gap between germline ends came to 10 bases. The germline CDR1 and CDR2 sequences are GTSNPN and SVGIG (reference sequence).

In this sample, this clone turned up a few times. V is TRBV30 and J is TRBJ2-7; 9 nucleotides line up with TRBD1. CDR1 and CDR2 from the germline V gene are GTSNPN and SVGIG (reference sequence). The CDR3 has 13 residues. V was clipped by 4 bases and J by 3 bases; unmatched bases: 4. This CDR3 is CAWKRTGVYEQYF. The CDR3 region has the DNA TGTGCCTGGAAAAGGACAGGGGTCTACGAGCAGTACTTC.

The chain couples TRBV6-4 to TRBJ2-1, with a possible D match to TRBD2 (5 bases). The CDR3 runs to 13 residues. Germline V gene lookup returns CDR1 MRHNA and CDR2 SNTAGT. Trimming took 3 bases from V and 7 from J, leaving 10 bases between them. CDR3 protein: CASSEGSVNEQFF. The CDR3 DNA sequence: TGTGCCAGCAGTGAGGGTAGCGTGAATGAGCAGTTCTTC.

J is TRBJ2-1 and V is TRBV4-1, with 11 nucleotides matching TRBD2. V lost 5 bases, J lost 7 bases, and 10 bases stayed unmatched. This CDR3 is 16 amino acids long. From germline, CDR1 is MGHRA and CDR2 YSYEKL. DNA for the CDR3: TGCGCCAGCAGCTCCCCCGCTAGCGGGGGGAGGAATGAGCAGTTCTTC. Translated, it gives CASSSPASGGRNEQFF.

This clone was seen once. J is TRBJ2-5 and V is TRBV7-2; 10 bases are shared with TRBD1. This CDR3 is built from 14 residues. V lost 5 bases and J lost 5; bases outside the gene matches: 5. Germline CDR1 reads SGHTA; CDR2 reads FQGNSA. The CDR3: CASSRDRGRETQYF. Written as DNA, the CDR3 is TGTGCCAGCAGCCGGGACAGGGGACGGGAGACCCAGTACTTC.

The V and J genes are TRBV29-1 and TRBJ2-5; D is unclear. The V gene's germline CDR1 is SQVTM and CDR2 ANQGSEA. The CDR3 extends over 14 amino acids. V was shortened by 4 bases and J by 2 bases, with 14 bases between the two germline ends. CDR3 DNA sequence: TGCAGCGTTGGTACGGTCTCCTCACAAGAGACCCAGTACTTC. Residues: CSVGTVSSQETQYF. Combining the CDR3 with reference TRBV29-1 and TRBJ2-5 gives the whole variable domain SAVISQKPSRDICQRGTSLTIQCQVDSQVTMMFWYRQQPGQSLTLIATANQGSEATYESGFVIDKFPISRPNLTFSTLTVSNMSPEDSSIYLCSVGTVSSQETQYFGPGTRLLVL.

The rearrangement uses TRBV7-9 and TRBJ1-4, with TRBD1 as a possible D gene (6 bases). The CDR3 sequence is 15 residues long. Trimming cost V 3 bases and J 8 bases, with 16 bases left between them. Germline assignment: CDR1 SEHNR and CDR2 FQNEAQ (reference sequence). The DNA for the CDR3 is TGTGCCAGCAGCTTCACAGGGAAGGAAGACGAAAAACTGTTTTTT. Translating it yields CASSFTGKEDEKLFF. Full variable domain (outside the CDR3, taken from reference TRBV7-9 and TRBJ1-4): DTGVSQNPRHKITKRGQNVTFRCDPISEHNRLYWYRQTLGQGPEFLTYFQNEAQLEKSRLLSDRFSAERPKGSFSTLEIQRTEQGDSAMYLCASSFTGKEDEKLFFGSGTQLSVL.

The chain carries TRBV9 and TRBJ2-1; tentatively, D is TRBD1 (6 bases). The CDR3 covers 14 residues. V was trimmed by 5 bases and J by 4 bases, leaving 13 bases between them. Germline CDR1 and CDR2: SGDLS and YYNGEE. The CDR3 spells CASSDVTGYNEQFF. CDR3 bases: TGTGCCAGCAGTGACGTGACAGGTTACAATGAGCAGTTCTTC.

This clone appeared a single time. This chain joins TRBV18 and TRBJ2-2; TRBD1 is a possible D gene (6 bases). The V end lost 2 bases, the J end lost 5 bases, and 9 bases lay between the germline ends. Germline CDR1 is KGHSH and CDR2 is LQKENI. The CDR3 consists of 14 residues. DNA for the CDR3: TGTGCCAGCTCACCAGGGGGCTATACCGGGGAGCTGTTTTTT. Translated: CASSPGGYTGELFF.

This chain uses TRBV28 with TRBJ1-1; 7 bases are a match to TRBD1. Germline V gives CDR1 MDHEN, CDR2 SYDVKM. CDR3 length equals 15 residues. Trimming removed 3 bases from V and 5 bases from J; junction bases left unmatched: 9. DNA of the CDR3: TGTGCCAGCAGTTTGCCGACAGGGTGGGCGACTGAAGCTTTCTTT. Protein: CASSLPTGWATEAFF.